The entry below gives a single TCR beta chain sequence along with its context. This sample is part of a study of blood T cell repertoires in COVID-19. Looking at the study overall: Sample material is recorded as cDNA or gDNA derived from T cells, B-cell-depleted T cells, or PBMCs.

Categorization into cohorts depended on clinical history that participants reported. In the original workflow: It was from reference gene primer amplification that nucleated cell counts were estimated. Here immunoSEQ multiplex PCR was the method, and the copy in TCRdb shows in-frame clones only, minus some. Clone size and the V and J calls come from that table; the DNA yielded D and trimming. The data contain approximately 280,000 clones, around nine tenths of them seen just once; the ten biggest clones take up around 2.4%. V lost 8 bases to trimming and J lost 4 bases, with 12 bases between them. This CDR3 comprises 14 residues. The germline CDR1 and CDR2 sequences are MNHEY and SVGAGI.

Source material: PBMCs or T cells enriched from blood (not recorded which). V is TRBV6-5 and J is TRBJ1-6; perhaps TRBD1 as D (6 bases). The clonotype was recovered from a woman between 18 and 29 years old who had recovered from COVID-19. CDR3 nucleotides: TGTGCCAGCCTTGACAGGACGTATAATTCACCCCTCCACTTT. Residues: CASLDRTYNSPLHF.